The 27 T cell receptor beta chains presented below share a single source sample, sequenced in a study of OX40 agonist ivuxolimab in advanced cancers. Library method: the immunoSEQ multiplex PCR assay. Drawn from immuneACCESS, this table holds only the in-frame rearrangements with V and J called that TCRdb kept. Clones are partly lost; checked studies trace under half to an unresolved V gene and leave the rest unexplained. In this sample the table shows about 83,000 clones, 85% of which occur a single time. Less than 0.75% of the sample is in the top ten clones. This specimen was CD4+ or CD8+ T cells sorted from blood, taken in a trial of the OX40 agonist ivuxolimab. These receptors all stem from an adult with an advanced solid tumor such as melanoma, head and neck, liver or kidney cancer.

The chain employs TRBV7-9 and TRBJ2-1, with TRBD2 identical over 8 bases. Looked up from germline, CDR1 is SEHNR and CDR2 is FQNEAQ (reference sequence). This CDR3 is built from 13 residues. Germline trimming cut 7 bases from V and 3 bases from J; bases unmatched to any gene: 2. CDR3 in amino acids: CASMRGVYNEQFF. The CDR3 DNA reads TGTGCCAGCATGCGGGGGGTCTACAATGAGCAGTTCTTC.

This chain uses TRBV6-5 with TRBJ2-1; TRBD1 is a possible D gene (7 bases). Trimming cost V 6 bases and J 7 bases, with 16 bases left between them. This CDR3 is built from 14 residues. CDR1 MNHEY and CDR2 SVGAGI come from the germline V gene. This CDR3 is CASSPLSGGNEQFF. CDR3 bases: TGTGCCAGCAGCCCTCTATCAGGGGGGAATGAGCAGTTCTTC.

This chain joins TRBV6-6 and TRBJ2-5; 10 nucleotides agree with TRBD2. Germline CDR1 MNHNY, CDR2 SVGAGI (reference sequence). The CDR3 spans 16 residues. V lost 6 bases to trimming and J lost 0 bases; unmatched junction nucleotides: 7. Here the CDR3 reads CASRTTLAGNQETQYF. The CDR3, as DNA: TGTGCCAGCAGGACCACACTAGCGGGGAACCAAGAGACCCAGTACTTC.

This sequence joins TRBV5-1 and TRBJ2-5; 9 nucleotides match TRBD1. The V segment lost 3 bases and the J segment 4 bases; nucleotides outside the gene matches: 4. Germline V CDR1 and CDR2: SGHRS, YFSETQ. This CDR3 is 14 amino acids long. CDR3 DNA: TGCGCCAGCAGCTGGGGGACAGGGCCAGAGACCCAGTACTTC. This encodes CASSWGTGPETQYF.

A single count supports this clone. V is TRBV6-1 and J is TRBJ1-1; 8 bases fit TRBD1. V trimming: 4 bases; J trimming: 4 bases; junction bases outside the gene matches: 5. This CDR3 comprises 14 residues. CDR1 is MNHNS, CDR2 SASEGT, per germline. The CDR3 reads CASSAGQAGTEAFF. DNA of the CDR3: TGTGCCAGCAGTGCGGGACAGGCGGGCACTGAAGCTTTCTTT.

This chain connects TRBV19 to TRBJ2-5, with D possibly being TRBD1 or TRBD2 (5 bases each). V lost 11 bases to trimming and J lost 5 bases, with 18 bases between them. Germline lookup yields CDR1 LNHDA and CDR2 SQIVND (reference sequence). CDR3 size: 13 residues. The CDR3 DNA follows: TGTGCCGCCGGGGTCCAGGGAAGCGAGACCCAGTACTTC. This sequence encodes CAAGVQGSETQYF.

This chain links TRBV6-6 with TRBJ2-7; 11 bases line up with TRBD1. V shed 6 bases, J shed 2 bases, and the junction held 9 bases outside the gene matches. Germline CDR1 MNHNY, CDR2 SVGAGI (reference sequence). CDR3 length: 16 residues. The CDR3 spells CASRGPTGQGAYEQYF. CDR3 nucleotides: TGTGCCAGCAGGGGACCGACGGGACAGGGGGCCTACGAGCAGTACTTC.

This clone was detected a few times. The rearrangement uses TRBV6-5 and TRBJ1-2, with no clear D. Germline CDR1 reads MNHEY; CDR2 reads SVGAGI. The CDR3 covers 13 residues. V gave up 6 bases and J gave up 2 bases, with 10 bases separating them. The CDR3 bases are TGTGCCAGCAGGTTGGACCGCAACTATGGCTACACCTTC. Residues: CASRLDRNYGYTF.

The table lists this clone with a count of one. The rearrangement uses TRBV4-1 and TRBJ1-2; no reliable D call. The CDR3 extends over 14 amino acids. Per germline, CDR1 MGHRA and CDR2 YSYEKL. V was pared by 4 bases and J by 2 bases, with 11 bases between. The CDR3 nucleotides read TGCGCCAGCAGCCCGGGGTTCCCCAACTATGGCTACACCTTC. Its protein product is CASSPGFPNYGYTF.

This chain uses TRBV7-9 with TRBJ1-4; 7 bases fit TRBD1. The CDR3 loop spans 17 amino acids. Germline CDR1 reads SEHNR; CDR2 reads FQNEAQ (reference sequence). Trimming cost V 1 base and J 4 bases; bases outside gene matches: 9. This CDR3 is CASSLDWRGQSNEKLFF. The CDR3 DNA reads TGTGCCAGCAGCTTAGATTGGCGGGGACAGAGTAATGAAAAACTGTTTTTT.

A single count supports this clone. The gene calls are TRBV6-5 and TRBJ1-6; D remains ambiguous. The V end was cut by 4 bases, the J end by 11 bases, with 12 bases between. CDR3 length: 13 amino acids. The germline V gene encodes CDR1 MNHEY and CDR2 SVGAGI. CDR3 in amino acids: CASSSGSRPPLHF. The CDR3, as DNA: TGTGCCAGCAGTTCCGGCTCCCGACCACCCCTCCACTTT.

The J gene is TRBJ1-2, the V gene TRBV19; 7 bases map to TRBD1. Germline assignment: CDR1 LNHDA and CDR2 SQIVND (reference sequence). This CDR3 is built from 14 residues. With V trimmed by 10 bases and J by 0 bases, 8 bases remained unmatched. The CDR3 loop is CATTSDRANYGYTF. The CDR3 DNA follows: TGTGCCACCACTTCTGACAGGGCTAACTATGGCTACACCTTC.

The CDR3 DNA reads TGTGCCAGCAGTGACATAGGGGGTCGGGAAAAACTGTTTTTT. Translated: CASSDIGGREKLFF. The rearrangement links TRBV6-6 to TRBJ1-4, with D possibly TRBD1 on 6 matching bases. CDR1 and CDR2 from the germline V gene are MNHNY and SVGAGI (reference sequence). Trimming took off 5 bases at V and 8 bases at J, with 15 bases between the two ends. The CDR3 spans 14 residues.

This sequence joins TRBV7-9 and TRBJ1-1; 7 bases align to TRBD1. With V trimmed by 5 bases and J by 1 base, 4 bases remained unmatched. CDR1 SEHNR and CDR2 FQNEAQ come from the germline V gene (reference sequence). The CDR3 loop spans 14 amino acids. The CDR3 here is CASSAQGGNTEAFF. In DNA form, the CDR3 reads TGTGCCAGCAGCGCGCAGGGGGGGAACACTGAAGCTTTCTTT. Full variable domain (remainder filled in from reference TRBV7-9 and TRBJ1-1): DTGVSQNPRHKITKRGQNVTFRCDPISEHNRLYWYRQTLGQGPEFLTYFQNEAQLEKSRLLSDRFSAERPKGSFSTLEIQRTEQGDSAMYLCASSAQGGNTEAFFGQGTRLTVV.

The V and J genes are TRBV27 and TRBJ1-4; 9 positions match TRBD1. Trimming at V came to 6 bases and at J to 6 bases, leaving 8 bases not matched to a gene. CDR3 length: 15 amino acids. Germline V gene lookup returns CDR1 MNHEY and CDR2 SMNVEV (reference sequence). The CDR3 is CASSPWTGAYEKLFF. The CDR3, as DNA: TGTGCCAGCAGCCCTTGGACAGGGGCCTATGAAAAACTGTTTTTT.

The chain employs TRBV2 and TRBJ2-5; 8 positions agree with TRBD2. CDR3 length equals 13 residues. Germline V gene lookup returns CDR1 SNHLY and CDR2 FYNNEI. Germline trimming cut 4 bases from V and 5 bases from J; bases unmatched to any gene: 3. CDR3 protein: CASSVRGEETQYF. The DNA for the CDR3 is TGTGCCAGCAGTGTGCGGGGGGAGGAGACCCAGTACTTC.

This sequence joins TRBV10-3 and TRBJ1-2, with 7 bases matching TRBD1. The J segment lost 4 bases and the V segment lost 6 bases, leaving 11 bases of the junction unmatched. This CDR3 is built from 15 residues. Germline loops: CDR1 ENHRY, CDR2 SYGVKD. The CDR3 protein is CAISASNGDSYGYTF. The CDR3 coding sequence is TGTGCCATCAGCGCGTCCAACGGGGACAGCTATGGCTACACCTTC.

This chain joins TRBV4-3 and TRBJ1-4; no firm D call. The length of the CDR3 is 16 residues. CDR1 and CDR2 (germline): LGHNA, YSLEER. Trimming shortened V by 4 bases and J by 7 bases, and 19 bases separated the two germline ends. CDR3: CASSRTREASIEKLFF. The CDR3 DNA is TGCGCCAGCAGCCGCACCCGGGAAGCGAGTATTGAAAAACTGTTTTTT.

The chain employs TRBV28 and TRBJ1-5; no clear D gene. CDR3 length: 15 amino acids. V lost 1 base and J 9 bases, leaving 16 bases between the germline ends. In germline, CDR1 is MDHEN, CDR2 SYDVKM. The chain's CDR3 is CASSLYSGSLGPQHF. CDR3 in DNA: TGTGCCAGCAGTTTATATTCGGGGTCCCTCGGGCCCCAGCATTTT. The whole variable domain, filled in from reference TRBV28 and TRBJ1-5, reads DVKVTQSSRYLVKRTGEKVFLECVQDMDHENMFWYRQDPGLGLRLIYFSYDVKMKEKGDIPEGYSVSREKKERFSLILESASTNQTSMYLCASSLYSGSLGPQHFGDGTRLSIL.

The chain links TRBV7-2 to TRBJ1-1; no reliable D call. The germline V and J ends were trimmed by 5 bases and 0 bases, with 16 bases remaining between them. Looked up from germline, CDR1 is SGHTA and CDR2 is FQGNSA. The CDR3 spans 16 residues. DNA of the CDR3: TGTGCCAGCAGCCCCGTTTCAGGCGAAATGAACACTGAAGCTTTCTTT. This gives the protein CASSPVSGEMNTEAFF.

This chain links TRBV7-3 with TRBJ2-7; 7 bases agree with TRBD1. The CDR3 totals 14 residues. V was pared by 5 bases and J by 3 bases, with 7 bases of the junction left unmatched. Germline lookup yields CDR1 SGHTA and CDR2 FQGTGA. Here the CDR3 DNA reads TGTGCCAGCAGCCCGGGACAGTACCTCTACGAGCAGTACTTC. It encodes CASSPGQYLYEQYF.

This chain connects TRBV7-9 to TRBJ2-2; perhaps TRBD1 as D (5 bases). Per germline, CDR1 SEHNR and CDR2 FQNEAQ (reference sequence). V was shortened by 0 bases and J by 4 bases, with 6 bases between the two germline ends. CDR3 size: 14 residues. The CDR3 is CASSLADSTGELFF. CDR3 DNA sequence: TGTGCCAGCAGCTTAGCAGACAGCACCGGGGAGCTGTTTTTT.

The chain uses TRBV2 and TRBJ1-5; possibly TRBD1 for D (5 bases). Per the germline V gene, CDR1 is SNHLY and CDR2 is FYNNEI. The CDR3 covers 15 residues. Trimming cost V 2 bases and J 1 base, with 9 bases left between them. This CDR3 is CASSEQGMSNQPQHF. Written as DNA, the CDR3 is TGTGCCAGCAGTGAACAGGGTATGAGCAATCAGCCCCAGCATTTT.

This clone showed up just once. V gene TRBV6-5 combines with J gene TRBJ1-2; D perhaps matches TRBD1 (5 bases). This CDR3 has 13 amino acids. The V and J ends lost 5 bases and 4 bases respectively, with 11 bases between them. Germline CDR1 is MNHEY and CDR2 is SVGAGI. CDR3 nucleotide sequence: TGTGCCAGCAGTCGGGACGGTACCTATGGCTACACCTTC. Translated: CASSRDGTYGYTF.

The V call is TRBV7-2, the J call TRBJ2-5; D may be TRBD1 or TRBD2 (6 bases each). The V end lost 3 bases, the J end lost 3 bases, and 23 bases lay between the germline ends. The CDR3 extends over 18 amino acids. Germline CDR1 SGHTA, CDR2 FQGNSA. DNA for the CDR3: TGTGCCAGCAGCTTGACTGTTGGGAGGAGGTCAGGGGAAGAGACCCAGTACTTC. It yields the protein CASSLTVGRRSGEETQYF.

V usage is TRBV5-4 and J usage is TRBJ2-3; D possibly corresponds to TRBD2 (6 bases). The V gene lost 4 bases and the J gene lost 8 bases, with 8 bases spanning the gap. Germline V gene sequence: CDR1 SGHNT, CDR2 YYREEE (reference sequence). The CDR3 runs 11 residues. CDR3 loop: CASSRSGTQYF. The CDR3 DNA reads TGTGCCAGCAGCCGTAGCGGTACGCAGTATTTT.

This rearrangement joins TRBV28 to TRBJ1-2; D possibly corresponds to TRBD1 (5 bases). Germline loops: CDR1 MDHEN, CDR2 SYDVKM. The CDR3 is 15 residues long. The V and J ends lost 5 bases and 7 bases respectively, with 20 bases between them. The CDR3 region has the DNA TGTGCCAGCAGTCCCGCTACTCAGGGTACGGGTGGCTACACCTTC. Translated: CASSPATQGTGGYTF.